The following is a T cell receptor beta chain sequence with its context. Its antigen has not been determined. The sample holds no much larger clone one base away, and base qualities are not on file. This entry is derived from a study of OX40 agonist ivuxolimab in advanced cancers. Regarding the research as a whole: Ivuxolimab, which targeted the costimulatory receptor OX40 (CD134), was an agonistic, fully human IgG2 monoclonal antibody. Intravenous ivuxolimab was administered to patients every 2 weeks at six dose levels: 0.01, 0.1, 0.3, 1.5, 3 and 10 mg/kg. Of the approximately 50 patients in dose escalation, 19 had hepatocellular carcinoma, some 15 had melanoma, 9 had renal cell carcinoma and 9 had head and neck cancer. In the dose-escalation cohort, more than 75% of patients were male, and the mean age was around 60 years, with a range of about 23 to 90. Patients were allowed to have had prior anti-PD-1, anti-PD-L1 or anti-CTLA-4 therapy, and 40% to 45% of the dose-escalation patients had previously received checkpoint inhibitors. Partial responses occurred in three dose-escalation patients, of whom one had hepatocellular carcinoma and two had cutaneous melanoma. The purpose of peripheral TCRbeta sequencing was to test whether ivuxolimab changed TCR sequence diversity and led to clonal T-cell expansion. The paper reports the monotherapy dose-escalation portion (N ≈ 50 patients) of the phase I ivuxolimab trial. The full study reports these points: Clonal expansion of both CD4+ and CD8+ blood T cells was observed from baseline to week 6 at doses 0.1 to 3.0 mg/kg. After ivuxolimab, more expanded clones were found on average in CD8+ T cells than in CD4+ T cells. The antigen specificity of the clonally expanded peripheral T cells was not determined. Partial responders in the 0.1-3.0 mg/kg groups had among the lowest normalized peripheral clonal expansion, especially among CD8+ T cells. Low levels of normalized T-cell clonal expansion were also seen in some nonresponding patients.

From its cysteine to its phenylalanine, the CDR3 spans 13 amino acids. CDR3 DNA is the only sequence kept; it has 39 bases, read in frame from the first base. The germline V gene provides CDR1 SGHRS and CDR2 YFSETQ. V and J are truncated by 6 bases and 5 bases respectively, leaving an intervening sequence of 14 bases. To sequence the TCRbeta CDR3 region, genomic DNA was isolated from the sorted cells. The immunoSEQ Assay was used to sequence the TCRbeta CDR3 regions. TCRdb carries this immuneACCESS record with in-frame sequences only. Its versions omit some clonotypes, under half of them owing to an unresolved V gene in the studies checked, with the rest unexplained. Within this sample are tens of thousands of clones, with about 85% of them counted one time only. Over 0.75% of the sample is in the top ten clones. Patients with a history of autoimmune disease or receiving systemic immunosuppression were excluded from the trial. Peripheral blood for TCR sequencing was collected from all dose cohorts at baseline, on cycle 4 day 1, and on cycle 7 day 1. Samples came from an open-label, multicenter, first-in-human phase I dose-escalation trial of ivuxolimab. Adults with locally advanced or metastatic melanoma, renal cell carcinoma, hepatocellular carcinoma or head and neck squamous cell carcinoma were enrolled in the trial. Before TCR sequencing, CD4+ T cells and CD8+ T cells from peripheral blood were sorted into separate populations.

The TCR sequence derives from an adult with an advanced solid tumor such as melanoma, head and neck, liver or kidney cancer. The material sequenced was CD4+ or CD8+ T cells sorted from blood, taken in a trial of the OX40 agonist ivuxolimab. The sequence is built from TRBV5-1 and TRBJ1-2; too little of a D gene remains to name it. The CDR3 reads CASTLAPEYGYTF. The nucleotides read TGCGCCAGCACCCTCGCCCCGGAGTATGGCTACACCTTC.